This T cell receptor (beta chain) was profiled in a study of blood T cell repertoires in COVID-19 (TCRdb year 2020). In terms of the full investigation: The collaborator samples originated in the United States, Italy and Spain and spanned the acute and convalescent phases of COVID-19. The prospective study material was composed of cDNA or gDNA derived from T cells, B-cell-depleted T cells, or PBMCs. The dataset comprised deeply sampled blood TCRbeta repertoires from subjects exposed to, actively infected with, or recovered from COVID-19. The repertoires were released in a freely available public database intended as a resource for research on the immune response to SARS-CoV-2. The samples were drawn from two sources: the first 160 participants of the ongoing ImmuneRACE study, and over 950 subjects contributed by 6 global collaborators. Nearly every sample came with metadata listing a de-identified subject ID, COVID-19 status, age in years and sex. Where available, HLA class I and class II types were obtained from metadata supplied by the sample provider rather than from assay-based typing.

Results the study describes overall, beyond this receptor: The quantity of clinical and demographic metadata differed by source and by participant and was supplied without curation.

The collaborating institutions used their own protocols to collect whole blood in K2EDTA tubes. For TCRbeta analysis, collaborators shipped samples as frozen whole blood, isolated PBMCs, or DNA extracted from either of those sample types. The germline V gene gives CDR1 as SQVTM and CDR2 as ANQGSEA. The CDR3 measures 17 amino acids from cysteine to phenylalanine. Only the CDR3 portion is preserved as DNA: 51 bases, with reading frame beginning at the first base. Trimming leaves V shorter by 6 bases and J shorter by 3 bases, with the junction holding 19 bases beyond the gene matches. TCRbeta CDR3 regions were amplified from genomic DNA using the immunoSEQ Assay, a bias-controlled multiplex PCR. Per the original workflow: Within the assay, amplification of reference gene primers was used to estimate how many nucleated cells each sample contained. Sequence reads were collapsed and filtered to measure the absolute abundance of every unique TCRbeta CDR3 rearrangement. For each sample, productive Simpson clonality was calculated as the square root of Simpson's diversity index across productive rearrangements. Not all clones reach the TCRdb copy of this immuneACCESS table, which keeps in-frame sequences only. Checked studies attribute under half of the gap to unresolved V genes and leave the rest unexplained. V, J and clone size reflect that table, while D and trimming were determined from the DNA. This sample is represented by 150,000 or so clones; 86% of them were singletons. 3% to 4% of the sample is held by the ten biggest clonotypes.

Worth noting for this clone: The clone's antigen remains unknown. Base quality data are lacking; no much larger clone is found one base away.

The TCR sequence derives from an older woman with acute or convalescent COVID-19. The chain links TRBV29-1 with TRBJ1-1; 7 central bases correspond to TRBD1. The sequenced material came from peripheral blood. The CDR3 region: CSVKTPSINTGDTEAFF. The DNA sequence is as follows: TGCAGCGTCAAGACCCCATCTATTAACACAGGGGACACTGAAGCTTTCTTT. Full variable domain (CDR3 extended with the reference TRBV29-1 and TRBJ1-1 proteins): SAVISQKPSRDICQRGTSLTIQCQVDSQVTMMFWYRQQPGQSLTLIATANQGSEATYESGFVIDKFPISRPNLTFSTLTVSNMSPEDSSIYLCSVKTPSINTGDTEAFFGQGTRLTVV.